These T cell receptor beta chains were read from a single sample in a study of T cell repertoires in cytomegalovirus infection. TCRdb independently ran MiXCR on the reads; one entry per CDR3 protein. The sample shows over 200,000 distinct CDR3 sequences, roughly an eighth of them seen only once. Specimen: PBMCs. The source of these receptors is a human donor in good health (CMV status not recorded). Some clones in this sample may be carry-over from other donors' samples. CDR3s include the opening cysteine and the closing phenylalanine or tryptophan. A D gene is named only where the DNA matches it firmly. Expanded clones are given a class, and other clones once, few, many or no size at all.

CDR3nt: TGTGCCAGCAGTTCGGAAGGGACTCCCGATCAGCCCCAGCATTTT
CDR3aa: CASSSEGTPDQPQHF
v_gene: TRBV12-3/TRBV12-4
len: 15
d_gene: NA
j_gene: TRBJ1-5
abundance: NA

CDR3nt: TGTGCCAGCAGCGAGCCCGGGGGACGGTGGGAGCAGTTCTTC
CDR3aa: CASSEPGGRWEQFF
v_gene: TRBV7-2
len: 14
d_gene: NA
j_gene: TRBJ2-1
abundance: many

CDR3nt: TGTGCCAGTAGTATTTATTGGAAGAGTCAGGAACCCGGGGAGCTGTTTTTT
CDR3aa: CASSIYWKSQEPGELFF
v_gene: TRBV19
len: 17
d_gene: NA
j_gene: TRBJ2-2
abundance: few

CDR3nt: TGCGCCAGCAGGGAAGGACGGTACCAAGAGACCCAGTACTTC
CDR3aa: CASREGRYQETQYF
v_gene: TRBV10-2
len: 14
d_gene: NA
j_gene: TRBJ2-5
abundance: few

CDR3nt: TGCGCCAGCAGCCAGTTAGCTAACTATGGCTACACCTTC
CDR3aa: CASSQLANYGYTF
v_gene: TRBV10-2
len: 13
d_gene: NA
j_gene: TRBJ1-2
abundance: many

CDR3nt: TGTGCCAGCAGTTTAGGTCGGGGTTCACCCCTCCACTTT
CDR3aa: CASSLGRGSPLHF
v_gene: TRBV28
len: 13
d_gene: NA
j_gene: TRBJ1-6
abundance: few

CDR3nt: TGTGCCAGCAGCTTAGCACAGACAGGGTGGCAAGAGACCCAGTACTTC
CDR3aa: CASSLAQTGWQETQYF
v_gene: TRBV7-2
len: 16
d_gene: TRBD1
j_gene: TRBJ2-5
abundance: many

CDR3nt: TGCAGTGCTAGTGACAGGGTACGCGAGCAGTACTTC
CDR3aa: CSASDRVREQYF
v_gene: TRBV20-1
len: 12
d_gene: TRBD1
j_gene: TRBJ2-7
abundance: NA

CDR3nt: TGTGCCAGTCTCGAGGGACAGGGCTACAATGAGCAGTTCTTC
CDR3aa: CASLEGQGYNEQFF
v_gene: TRBV2
len: 14
d_gene: TRBD1
j_gene: TRBJ2-1
abundance: NA

CDR3nt: TGCGCCAGCAGCCTACAACGGGGATTGAGCACAGATACGCAGTATTTT
CDR3aa: CASSLQRGLSTDTQYF
v_gene: TRBV4-1
len: 16
d_gene: NA
j_gene: TRBJ2-3
abundance: NA

CDR3nt: TGTGCCATTTCAATGGTCGGCACTGAAGCTTTCTTT
CDR3aa: CAISMVGTEAFF
v_gene: TRBV12-3/TRBV12-4
len: 12
d_gene: NA
j_gene: TRBJ1-1
abundance: few

CDR3nt: TGTGCCAGCATCACAGGGACTTTACCCCAGCATTTT
CDR3aa: CASITGTLPQHF
v_gene: TRBV28
len: 12
d_gene: NA
j_gene: TRBJ1-5
abundance: many

CDR3nt: TGCGCCAGCAGTGTCCCAGGGGTTAAGAATGAGCAGTTCTTC
CDR3aa: CASSVPGVKNEQFF
v_gene: TRBV23-1
len: 14
d_gene: NA
j_gene: TRBJ2-1
abundance: many

CDR3nt: TGCGCCAGCAGCTTACCGGGGCGATTGAACACTGAAGCTTTCTTT
CDR3aa: CASSLPGRLNTEAFF
v_gene: TRBV5-1
len: 15
d_gene: NA
j_gene: TRBJ1-1
abundance: few

CDR3nt: TGTGCCAGCAGCTCCTCGAGACCCAGCGGGGGGGAAAAACTGTTTTTT
CDR3aa: CASSSSRPSGGEKLFF
v_gene: TRBV7-2
len: 16
d_gene: NA
j_gene: TRBJ1-4
abundance: many

CDR3nt: TGTGCCAGCAGTTTAAGCGCCAGAGGTGAAAAACTGTTTTTT
CDR3aa: CASSLSARGEKLFF
v_gene: TRBV12-3/TRBV12-4
len: 14
d_gene: NA
j_gene: TRBJ1-4
abundance: few

CDR3nt: TGTGCCAGCAGCTCACGGAGTCGACTAGCGGGGGGACAAGAGACCCAGTACTTC
CDR3aa: CASSSRSRLAGGQETQYF
v_gene: TRBV7-2
len: 18
d_gene: TRBD2
j_gene: TRBJ2-5
abundance: many

CDR3nt: TGTGCCAGCAGTTATAATCGGGGTTTCGGCGGAGGAAGCTCCTACAATGAGCAGTTCTTC
CDR3aa: CASSYNRGFGGGSSYNEQFF
v_gene: TRBV6-2/TRBV6-3
len: 20
d_gene: NA
j_gene: TRBJ2-1
abundance: few

CDR3nt: TGCAGTGCTAGAGAAGACCCTAGTAGGGAACTGTTTTTT
CDR3aa: CSAREDPSRELFF
v_gene: TRBV20-1
len: 13
d_gene: NA
j_gene: TRBJ1-4
abundance: NA

CDR3nt: TGTGCCAGCAGCCTGGACAAGAGGAACACCGGGGAGCTGTTTTTT
CDR3aa: CASSLDKRNTGELFF
v_gene: TRBV14
len: 15
d_gene: NA
j_gene: TRBJ2-2
abundance: few

CDR3nt: TGCGCCAGCAGTGAGGGGGCCAAAAACATTCAGTACTTC
CDR3aa: CASSEGAKNIQYF
v_gene: TRBV10-2
len: 13
d_gene: NA
j_gene: TRBJ2-4
abundance: few

CDR3nt: TGCGCCAGCAGCTTGGCCCAACCCGGGAAACCCGAAGCTTTCTTT
CDR3aa: CASSLAQPGKPEAFF
v_gene: TRBV5-1
len: 15
d_gene: NA
j_gene: TRBJ1-1
abundance: few

CDR3nt: TGTGCCACCAGCAGAGATGCGACAGCAGCTAACTATGGCTACACCTTC
CDR3aa: CATSRDATAANYGYTF
v_gene: TRBV15
len: 16
d_gene: NA
j_gene: TRBJ1-2
abundance: many

CDR3nt: TGCAGTGCCATTAAGTCCCCAGATACGCAGTATTTT
CDR3aa: CSAIKSPDTQYF
v_gene: TRBV20-1
len: 12
d_gene: NA
j_gene: TRBJ2-3
abundance: NA

CDR3nt: TGTGCCAGCCGTGGACACCGCAACACCGGGGAGCTGTTTTTT
CDR3aa: CASRGHRNTGELFF
v_gene: TRBV7-2
len: 14
d_gene: NA
j_gene: TRBJ2-2
abundance: many

CDR3nt: TGCGCCAGCAGCCTTACCCGGGACATGAGGCTAAATGAGCAGTTCTTC
CDR3aa: CASSLTRDMRLNEQFF
v_gene: TRBV4-1
len: 16
d_gene: NA
j_gene: TRBJ2-1
abundance: NA

CDR3nt: TGTGCCAGCAGCGTAGAGGATGGAGCGGCACGACTTAACTCTGGGGCCAACGTCCTGACTTTC
CDR3aa: CASSVEDGAARLNSGANVLTF
v_gene: TRBV9
len: 21
d_gene: NA
j_gene: TRBJ2-6
abundance: few

CDR3nt: TGTGCCAGCAGTTTGACCCCAAGGGGGGTCACTGAAGCTTTCTTT
CDR3aa: CASSLTPRGVTEAFF
v_gene: TRBV12-3/TRBV12-4
len: 15
d_gene: NA
j_gene: TRBJ1-1
abundance: few

CDR3nt: TGCAGTGCCAGTCGGCTTGGGGAGCTGTTTTTT
CDR3aa: CSASRLGELFF
v_gene: TRBV20-1
len: 11
d_gene: NA
j_gene: TRBJ2-2
abundance: few

CDR3nt: TGTGCCAGCAGCACGGGTCTCACCGGGGAGCTGTTTTTT
CDR3aa: CASSTGLTGELFF
v_gene: TRBV6-2/TRBV6-3
len: 13
d_gene: NA
j_gene: TRBJ2-2
abundance: many

CDR3nt: TGTGCCAGCAGCTTAACCACCGGGGAGCTGTTTTTT
CDR3aa: CASSLTTGELFF
v_gene: TRBV7-2
len: 12
d_gene: NA
j_gene: TRBJ2-2
abundance: many

CDR3nt: TGTGCCAGCAACTCATATTACAATGAGCAGTTCTTC
CDR3aa: CASNSYYNEQFF
v_gene: TRBV7-2
len: 12
d_gene: NA
j_gene: TRBJ2-1
abundance: many

CDR3nt: TGCAGCGTTGATGGGCCGACCGTCTTTGGCTACACCTTC
CDR3aa: CSVDGPTVFGYTF
v_gene: TRBV29-1
len: 13
d_gene: NA
j_gene: TRBJ1-2
abundance: few

CDR3nt: TGTGCCAGTATCGGCGACCACATCTCTGGAAACACCATATATTTT
CDR3aa: CASIGDHISGNTIYF
v_gene: TRBV19
len: 15
d_gene: NA
j_gene: TRBJ1-3
abundance: NA

CDR3nt: TGTGCCAGCAGCGACCCCCGGGAAGGCAGGGCCTACAATGAGCAGTTCTTC
CDR3aa: CASSDPREGRAYNEQFF
v_gene: TRBV9
len: 17
d_gene: NA
j_gene: TRBJ2-1
abundance: few

CDR3nt: TGTGCCAGCCTAAGGCTAGCGGGGGGGCGGTCCTACAATGAGCAGTTCTTC
CDR3aa: CASLRLAGGRSYNEQFF
v_gene: TRBV6-1
len: 17
d_gene: TRBD2
j_gene: TRBJ2-1
abundance: NA

CDR3nt: TGTGCCAGCAAAAGGGGCCTCTCGTCCGAGAACACTGAAGCTTTCTTT
CDR3aa: CASKRGLSSENTEAFF
v_gene: TRBV6-2/TRBV6-3
len: 16
d_gene: NA
j_gene: TRBJ1-1
abundance: few

CDR3nt: TGTGCCAGCAGGGGGGCCGGTAATGAAAAACTGTTTTTT
CDR3aa: CASRGAGNEKLFF
v_gene: TRBV28
len: 13
d_gene: NA
j_gene: TRBJ1-4
abundance: NA

CDR3nt: TGTGCCAGCAGTGTGGTGGGTTACGGCTACACCTTC
CDR3aa: CASSVVGYGYTF
v_gene: TRBV2
len: 12
d_gene: NA
j_gene: TRBJ1-2
abundance: NA

CDR3nt: TGCAGTGCCGCTGGGGGCCCCACCCCCGCCGAGCAGTACTTC
CDR3aa: CSAAGGPTPAEQYF
v_gene: TRBV20-1
len: 14
d_gene: NA
j_gene: TRBJ2-7
abundance: few

CDR3nt: TGTGCCAGCAGCTCTCAGGGAGGGGATACGCAGTATTTT
CDR3aa: CASSSQGGDTQYF
v_gene: TRBV7-2
len: 13
d_gene: TRBD2
j_gene: TRBJ2-3
abundance: many

CDR3nt: TGTGCCAGCAGCGGACAAGAGACCCAGTACTTC
CDR3aa: CASSGQETQYF
v_gene: TRBV6-5
len: 11
d_gene: NA
j_gene: TRBJ2-5
abundance: many

CDR3nt: TGTGCCAGCAGTTACCCGGGCGGGGAGACCCAGTACTTC
CDR3aa: CASSYPGGETQYF
v_gene: TRBV6-5
len: 13
d_gene: NA
j_gene: TRBJ2-5
abundance: few

CDR3nt: TGTGCCAGCAGTGCAACCGGGACAGGGGATAACATTCAGTACTTC
CDR3aa: CASSATGTGDNIQYF
v_gene: TRBV6-1
len: 15
d_gene: TRBD1
j_gene: TRBJ2-4
abundance: NA

CDR3nt: TGCAGCGTCCCTACTTTGGGCAGGACAGGGGGGATCACAGATACGCAGTATTTT
CDR3aa: CSVPTLGRTGGITDTQYF
v_gene: TRBV29-1
len: 18
d_gene: TRBD1
j_gene: TRBJ2-3
abundance: few

CDR3nt: TGCAGCGTTGAAGAGCCCCGGAGCCGGGAGACCCAGTACTTC
CDR3aa: CSVEEPRSRETQYF
v_gene: TRBV29-1
len: 14
d_gene: NA
j_gene: TRBJ2-5
abundance: few

CDR3nt: TGTGCCAGCAGGATCAGCGGGGGGCGTCAAGAGACCCAGTACTTC
CDR3aa: CASRISGGRQETQYF
v_gene: TRBV6-1
len: 15
d_gene: TRBD2
j_gene: TRBJ2-5
abundance: many

CDR3nt: TGTGCCAGCACCCTTGAGGGGCATGGCACAGATACGCAGTATTTT
CDR3aa: CASTLEGHGTDTQYF
v_gene: TRBV12-3/TRBV12-4
len: 15
d_gene: NA
j_gene: TRBJ2-3
abundance: many

CDR3nt: TGTGCCAGCAGCTTAGTGCAGGGGCCCCCTTACAATGAGCAGTTCTTC
CDR3aa: CASSLVQGPPYNEQFF
v_gene: TRBV7-2
len: 16
d_gene: NA
j_gene: TRBJ2-1
abundance: many

CDR3nt: TGTGCCAGCAGCTTATACAGCGGGGGAGACGAGCAGTACTTC
CDR3aa: CASSLYSGGDEQYF
v_gene: TRBV7-6
len: 14
d_gene: TRBD2
j_gene: TRBJ2-7
abundance: many

CDR3nt: TGCAGTGCCGCCTCTGCGGCTAACCAGCCCCAGCATTTT
CDR3aa: CSAASAANQPQHF
v_gene: TRBV20-1
len: 13
d_gene: NA
j_gene: TRBJ1-5
abundance: few

CDR3nt: TGCAGTGCTAGAGATAGAGGGGGAGCCAGCAATCAGCCCCAGCATTTT
CDR3aa: CSARDRGGASNQPQHF
v_gene: TRBV20-1
len: 16
d_gene: NA
j_gene: TRBJ1-5
abundance: NA

CDR3nt: TGTGCCAGCGGGGGACAATCCACAGATACGCAGTATTTT
CDR3aa: CASGGQSTDTQYF
v_gene: TRBV2
len: 13
d_gene: NA
j_gene: TRBJ2-3
abundance: few

CDR3nt: TGCAGTGCTAGCCGTCAGGGTCTGTACGAGCAGTACTTC
CDR3aa: CSASRQGLYEQYF
v_gene: TRBV20-1
len: 13
d_gene: NA
j_gene: TRBJ2-7
abundance: once